This TCR beta chain was observed in a study of vaccination effects on CD4 cells after COVID-19. Study information: The study sampled a couple of convalescent patients 16 days and one week before vaccination.

This clone was picked up a small number of times. Its target is unknown. Findings and limits, study-wide: Convalescents' post-vaccine spike-reactive clones were mainly new, vaccine-induced.

After expansion with viral peptide pools in the ViraFEST assay, antigen-specific CD4+ T cells were sequenced. After roughly ten days in culture, the CD4+ T cells were isolated. This individual tested PCR-positive for SARS-CoV-2 infection between March and December 2020. Some clones are missing from TCRdb's copy, which holds only in-frame ones; the method was immunoSEQ multiplex PCR. The profile covers roughly 27,000 clones, with 75% to 80% appearing a single time and roughly 21% taken by the ten largest. Germline loops: CDR1 LNHDA, CDR2 SQIVND (reference sequence). Deletions cut 4 bases from V and 0 bases from J, with 7 bases between. The CDR3 is 14 amino acids.

The sequencing used CD4+ T cells from PBMCs cultured with HCoV-NL63 spike peptides, collected before COVID-19 vaccination. This clonotype was obtained from a human donor who had a prior SARS-CoV-2 infection. The V call is TRBV19, the J call TRBJ1-3; D is uncertain. The CDR3 loop is CASSTGYSGNTIYF. As DNA, the CDR3 is TGTGCCAGTAGTACGGGGTACTCTGGAAACACCATATATTTT.